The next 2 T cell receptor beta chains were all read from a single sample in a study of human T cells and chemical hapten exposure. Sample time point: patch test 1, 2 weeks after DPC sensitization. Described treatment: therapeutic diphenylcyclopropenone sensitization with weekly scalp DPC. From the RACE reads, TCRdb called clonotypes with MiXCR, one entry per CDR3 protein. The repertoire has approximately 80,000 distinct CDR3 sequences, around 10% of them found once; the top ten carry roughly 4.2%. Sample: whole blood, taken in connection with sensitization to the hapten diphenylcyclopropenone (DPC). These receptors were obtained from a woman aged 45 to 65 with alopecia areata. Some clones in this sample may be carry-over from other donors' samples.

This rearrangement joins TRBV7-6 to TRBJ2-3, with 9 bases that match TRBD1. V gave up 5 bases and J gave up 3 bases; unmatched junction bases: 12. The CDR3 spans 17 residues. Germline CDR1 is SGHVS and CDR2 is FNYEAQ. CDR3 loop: CASSLIGGTGLTDTQYF. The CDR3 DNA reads TGTGCCAGCAGCCTAATAGGAGGGACAGGGTTGACAGATACGCAGTATTTT.

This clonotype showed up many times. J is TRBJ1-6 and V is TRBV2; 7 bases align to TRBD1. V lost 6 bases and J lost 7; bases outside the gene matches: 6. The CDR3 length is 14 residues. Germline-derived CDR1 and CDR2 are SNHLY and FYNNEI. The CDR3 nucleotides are TGTGCCAGCAGAAGGGGGCTGGGCAATTCACCCCTCCACTTT. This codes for CASRRGLGNSPLHF.